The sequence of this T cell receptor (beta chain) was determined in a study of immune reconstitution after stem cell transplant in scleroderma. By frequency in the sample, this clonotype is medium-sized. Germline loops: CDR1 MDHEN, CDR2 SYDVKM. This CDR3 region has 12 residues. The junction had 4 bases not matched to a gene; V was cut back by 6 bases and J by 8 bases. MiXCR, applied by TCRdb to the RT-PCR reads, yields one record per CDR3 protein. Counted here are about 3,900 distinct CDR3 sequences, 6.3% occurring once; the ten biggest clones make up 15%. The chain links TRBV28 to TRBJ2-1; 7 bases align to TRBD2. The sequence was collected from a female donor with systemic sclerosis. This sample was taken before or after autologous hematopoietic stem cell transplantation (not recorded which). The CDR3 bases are TGTGCCAGCAGCACGACTAGCTATGAGCAGTTCTTC. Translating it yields CASSTTSYEQFF.